The present TCR beta chain was sequenced within a study of blood T cells in healthy people across ages. A second 7 to 11 cycle PCR used barcoded and J-beta primers. TCRdb redid the calling of the 5' RACE reads with MiXCR, one entry per CDR3 protein. This repertoire shows about 1.4 million distinct CDR3 sequences, around 59% found once; its top ten account for more than 6%. This CDR3 comprises 14 residues. The germline V gene encodes CDR1 KGHDR and CDR2 SFDVKD. Trimming took 4 bases from V and 3 from J, leaving 9 bases between them. Input material: blood. The sequence was collected from a man between 18 and 35 years old in good health. The V gene is TRBV24-1, the J gene TRBJ2-1; D is perhaps TRBD1 (6 bases). The CDR3 region has the DNA TGTGCCACCAGTGACCTGGACAGCTACAATGAGCAGTTCTTC. This sequence encodes CATSDLDSYNEQFF.